Below are 15 T cell receptor beta chains sequenced from a single sample in a study of Ad26.COV2.S vaccination and SARS-CoV-2 variants. Here immunoSEQ multiplex PCR was the method, and the copy in TCRdb shows in-frame clones only, minus some. The data contain about 320,000 clones, 85% of them singletons. As to treatment: around 19 received Ad26.COV2.S at low or high dose, single or two shots; about five received placebo; per-sample allocation not given. Sampling occurred on day 63 after the first vaccine or placebo injection. The sequences come from peripheral blood, collected in a trial of Ad26.COV2.S vaccine versus placebo. These receptors were obtained from a person between 18 and 59 years old who received the Ad26.COV2.S COVID-19 vaccine or a placebo.

Here the CDR3 DNA reads TGTGCCAGCAGTTTATATGGGACCGCTGAAGCTTTCTTT. Its protein is CASSLYGTAEAFF. The chain is built from TRBV28 and TRBJ1-1; D possibly corresponds to TRBD1 (5 bases). Trimming pared 1 base from V and 6 bases from J, leaving 9 bases between. The CDR3 spans 13 residues. The germline gives CDR1 MDHEN, CDR2 SYDVKM.

The rearrangement links TRBV7-9 to TRBJ2-7; 11 bases line up with TRBD1. The CDR3 contains 14 residues. Looked up from germline, CDR1 is SEHNR and CDR2 is FQNEAQ (reference sequence). Trimming at V came to 5 bases and at J to 6 bases, leaving 6 bases not matched to a gene. This CDR3 reads CASSLGQGATEQYF. Written as DNA, the CDR3 is TGTGCCAGCAGCCTCGGACAGGGGGCGACCGAGCAGTACTTC.

This clone was counted once. The rearrangement links TRBV5-1 to TRBJ2-1; the D call may be TRBD1 or TRBD2 (5 bases each). Trimming cost V 4 bases and J 5 bases, with 10 bases left between them. Germline V CDR1 and CDR2: SGHRS, YFSETQ. This CDR3 comprises 13 residues. CDR3 sequence (DNA): TGCGCCAGCAGCCGGGACGTTAACAATGAGCAGTTCTTC. This encodes CASSRDVNNEQFF. The full variable domain, completed using reference TRBV5-1 and TRBJ2-1, is KAGVTQTPRYLIKTRGQQVTLSCSPISGHRSVSWYQQTPGQGLQFLFEYFSETQRNKGNFPGRFSGRQFSNSRSEMNVSTLELGDSALYLCASSRDVNNEQFFGPGTRLTVL.

In DNA, the CDR3 is TGTGCCAGCACCAGACAGCCCTACGAGCAGTACTTC. Its protein is CASTRQPYEQYF. The chain is built from TRBV28 and TRBJ2-7; perhaps TRBD1 as D (5 bases). Trimming shortened V by 7 bases and J by 2 bases, and 9 bases separated the two germline ends. CDR3 length: 12 amino acids. Germline CDR1 and CDR2: MDHEN and SYDVKM.

The rearrangement links TRBV5-8 to TRBJ1-1; D may be TRBD1 (6 bases). This CDR3 is built from 11 residues. The germline V and J ends were trimmed by 7 bases and 11 bases, with 15 bases remaining between them. The germline CDR1 and CDR2 sequences are SGHTS and YDEGEE. CDR3 sequence reads: CASGRGIWAFF. Here the CDR3 DNA reads TGTGCCAGCGGCAGGGGTATCTGGGCTTTCTTT.

The rearrangement links TRBV6-5 to TRBJ1-2; the match to TRBD1 covers 9 bases. V was pared by 0 bases and J by 8 bases, with 10 bases of the junction left unmatched. CDR1 is MNHEY, CDR2 SVGAGI, per germline. This CDR3 spans 16 amino acids. The CDR3: CASSYSLGQGGGGYTF. For the CDR3, the DNA is TGTGCCAGCAGTTACTCGTTGGGACAGGGCGGCGGGGGCTACACCTTC.

The rearrangement joins TRBV6-5 to TRBJ2-7; TRBD1 is a possible D gene (6 bases). CDR1 MNHEY and CDR2 SVGAGI come from the germline V gene. Trimming shortened V by 1 base and J by 5 bases, and 15 bases separated the two germline ends. The CDR3 sequence is 15 residues long. In DNA, the CDR3 is TGTGCCAGCAGTTACTGGGGTGGCAGGGGCCACGAGCAGTACTTC. Protein sequence: CASSYWGGRGHEQYF.

The chain uses TRBV9 and TRBJ2-1, with D unresolved. Trimming shortened V by 0 bases and J by 6 bases, and 4 bases separated the two germline ends. Per the germline V gene, CDR1 is SGDLS and CDR2 is YYNGEE. The CDR3 is 12 residues long. This CDR3 reads CASSVAGNEQFF. DNA of the CDR3: TGTGCCAGCAGCGTAGCAGGCAATGAGCAGTTCTTC. The whole variable domain, filled in from reference TRBV9 and TRBJ2-1, reads DSGVTQTPKHLITATGQRVTLRCSPRSGDLSVYWYQQSLDQGLQFLIQYYNGEERAKGNILERFSAQQFPDLHSELNLSSLELGDSALYFCASSVAGNEQFFGPGTRLTVL.

DNA of the CDR3: TGCGCCAGCAGGGGGGGAGACAGGGAAGCTTTCTTT. This translates into CASRGGDREAFF. V usage is TRBV10-2 and J usage is TRBJ1-1, with D perhaps TRBD1 (6 bases). V dropped 6 bases and J dropped 8 bases, with 13 bases sitting between them. CDR1 WSHSY and CDR2 SAAADI come from the germline V gene. The CDR3 length is 12 residues.

This chain uses TRBV6-6 with TRBJ2-7; D is ambiguous. The germline V gene has CDR1 MNHNY and CDR2 SVGAGI (reference sequence). Trimming shortened V by 5 bases and J by 4 bases, and 15 bases separated the two germline ends. The CDR3 is 14 amino acids. The chain's CDR3 is CASSPSLPPYEQYF. The CDR3 DNA is TGTGCCAGCAGTCCCTCCCTACCTCCTTACGAGCAGTACTTC.

This chain connects TRBV7-2 to TRBJ2-5; 7 positions match TRBD1. The trim removed 7 bases at V and 1 base at J, leaving 9 bases unmatched. The CDR3 extends over 15 amino acids. Germline CDR1 and CDR2: SGHTA and FQGNSA. In DNA form, the CDR3 reads TGTGCCAGCACCAAAGGGGACAGCCTCCAAGAGACCCAGTACTTC. As protein: CASTKGDSLQETQYF.

This clone was observed a single time. The chain is built from TRBV5-1 and TRBJ2-2; the match to TRBD1 covers 8 bases. V was clipped by 7 bases and J by 0 bases; unmatched bases: 5. This CDR3 contains 15 residues. CDR1 SGHRS and CDR2 YFSETQ come from the germline V gene. CDR3 nucleotide sequence: TGCGCCAGCCTCCCAGGGGGCCCGAACACCGGGGAGCTGTTTTTT. Translating it yields CASLPGGPNTGELFF.

The chain combines TRBV4-1 with TRBJ2-1; TRBD2 matches at 8 bases. The CDR3 loop spans 16 amino acids. CDR1 and CDR2 from the germline V gene are MGHRA and YSYEKL. The V gene end was trimmed by 1 base and the J gene end by 3 bases; junction bases not matched to a gene: 5. DNA of the CDR3: TGCGCCAGCAGCCAAGTTCTAGCGGGCTTCTACAATGAGCAGTTCTTC. Its protein is CASSQVLAGFYNEQFF.

The chain carries TRBV18 and TRBJ1-3; D unresolved. The germline V gene encodes CDR1 KGHSH and CDR2 LQKENI. The CDR3 is made up of 15 amino acids. V was pared by 1 base and J by 2 bases, with 9 bases between. This CDR3 is CASSPRRVAGNTIYF. Here the CDR3 DNA reads TGTGCCAGCTCACCACGGCGGGTTGCTGGAAACACCATATATTTT.

This chain uses TRBV5-1 with TRBJ2-2; D may match TRBD1 or TRBD2 (6 bases each). CDR1 is SGHRS and CDR2 is YFSETQ in the germline V gene. The CDR3 spans 16 residues. With 5 bases removed from V and 6 bases from J, the gap between germline ends came to 20 bases. CDR3 nucleotide sequence: TGCGCCAGCAGTAGGGGGACTGCATATGGGTCCGGGGAGCTGTTTTTT. This codes for CASSRGTAYGSGELFF.